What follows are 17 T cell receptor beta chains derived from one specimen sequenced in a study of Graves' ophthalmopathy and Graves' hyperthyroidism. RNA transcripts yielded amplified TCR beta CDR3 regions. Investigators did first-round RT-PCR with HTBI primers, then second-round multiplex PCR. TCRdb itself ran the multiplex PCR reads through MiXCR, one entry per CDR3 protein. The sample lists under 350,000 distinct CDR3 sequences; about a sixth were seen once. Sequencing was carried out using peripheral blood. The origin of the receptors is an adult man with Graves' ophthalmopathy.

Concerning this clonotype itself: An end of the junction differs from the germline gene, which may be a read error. CDR3 amino acids: CASIYSSYGYIF. CDR3 nucleotides: TGTGCCAGCATTTACTCAAGCTATGGCTACATCTTC. The V gene is TRBV6-5, the J gene TRBJ1-2; D remains ambiguous. The CDR3 contains 12 residues. The germline CDR1 and CDR2 sequences are MNHEY and SVGAGI.

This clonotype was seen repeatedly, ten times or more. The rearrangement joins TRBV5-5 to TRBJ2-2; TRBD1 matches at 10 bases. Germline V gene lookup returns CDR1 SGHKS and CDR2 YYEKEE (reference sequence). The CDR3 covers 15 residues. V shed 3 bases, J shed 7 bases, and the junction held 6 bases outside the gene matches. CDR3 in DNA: TGTGCCAGCAGCTCCTCGGGACAGGGGATCGGGGAGCTGTTTTTT. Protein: CASSSSGQGIGELFF.

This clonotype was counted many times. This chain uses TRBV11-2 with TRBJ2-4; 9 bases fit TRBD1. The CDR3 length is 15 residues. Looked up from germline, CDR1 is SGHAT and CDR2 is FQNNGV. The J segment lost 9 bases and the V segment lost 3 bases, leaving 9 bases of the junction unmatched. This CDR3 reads CASSFPGTGSGIQYF. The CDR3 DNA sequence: TGTGCCAGCAGCTTCCCTGGGACAGGGTCGGGCATTCAGTACTTC.

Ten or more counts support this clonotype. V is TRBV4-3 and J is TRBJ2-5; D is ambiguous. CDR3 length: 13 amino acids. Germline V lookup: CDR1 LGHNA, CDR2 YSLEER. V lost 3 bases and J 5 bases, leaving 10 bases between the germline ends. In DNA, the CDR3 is TGCGCCAGCAGCCAGGATATGGGGGAGACCCAGTACTTC. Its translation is CASSQDMGETQYF.

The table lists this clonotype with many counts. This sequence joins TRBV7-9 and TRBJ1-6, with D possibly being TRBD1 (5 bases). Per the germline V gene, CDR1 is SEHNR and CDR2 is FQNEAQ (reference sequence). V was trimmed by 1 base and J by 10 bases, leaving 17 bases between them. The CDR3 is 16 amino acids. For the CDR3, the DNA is TGTGCCAGCAGCTTAGACTCAGTCGGGGCCGGATCACCCCTCCACTTT. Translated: CASSLDSVGAGSPLHF. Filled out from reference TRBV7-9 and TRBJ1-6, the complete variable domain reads DTGVSQNPRHKITKRGQNVTFRCDPISEHNRLYWYRQTLGQGPEFLTYFQNEAQLEKSRLLSDRFSAERPKGSFSTLEIQRTEQGDSAMYLCASSLDSVGAGSPLHFGNGTRLTVT.

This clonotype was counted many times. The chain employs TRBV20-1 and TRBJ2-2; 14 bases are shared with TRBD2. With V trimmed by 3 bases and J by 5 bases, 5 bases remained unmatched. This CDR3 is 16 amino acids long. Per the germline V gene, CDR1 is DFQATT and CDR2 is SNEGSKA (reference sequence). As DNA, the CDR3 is TGCAGTGCTAGCCCCGGACTAGCGGGGGGTACCGGGGAGCTGTTTTTT. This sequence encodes CSASPGLAGGTGELFF.

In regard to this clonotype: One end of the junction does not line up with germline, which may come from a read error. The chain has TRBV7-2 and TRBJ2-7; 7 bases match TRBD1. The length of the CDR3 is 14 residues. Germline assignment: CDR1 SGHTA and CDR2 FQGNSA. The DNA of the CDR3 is TGTGCCAGCAGCCTATCCGGGATAGGGGGCGAGCAGTACTTT. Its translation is CASSLSGIGGEQYF.

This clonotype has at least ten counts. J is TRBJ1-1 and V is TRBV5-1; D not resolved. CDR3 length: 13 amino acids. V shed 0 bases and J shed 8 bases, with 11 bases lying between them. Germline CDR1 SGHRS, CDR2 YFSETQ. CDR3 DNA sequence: TGCGCCAGCAGCTTGGATCTTCGAAACGAAGCTTTCTTT. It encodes CASSLDLRNEAFF.

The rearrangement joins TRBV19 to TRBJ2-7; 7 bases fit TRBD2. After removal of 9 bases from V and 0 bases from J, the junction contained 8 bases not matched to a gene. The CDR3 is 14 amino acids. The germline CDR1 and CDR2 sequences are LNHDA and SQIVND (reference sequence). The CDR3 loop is CASRREWSSYEQYF. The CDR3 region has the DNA TGTGCCAGCAGGCGGGAGTGGAGCTCCTACGAGCAGTACTTC.

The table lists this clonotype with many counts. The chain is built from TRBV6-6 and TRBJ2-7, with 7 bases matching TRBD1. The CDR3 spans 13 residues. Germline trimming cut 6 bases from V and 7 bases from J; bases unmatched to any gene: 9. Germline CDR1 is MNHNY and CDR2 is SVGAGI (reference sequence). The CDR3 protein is CASRGTALREQYF. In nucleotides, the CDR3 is TGTGCCAGCAGAGGGACAGCCCTACGAGAGCAGTACTTC.

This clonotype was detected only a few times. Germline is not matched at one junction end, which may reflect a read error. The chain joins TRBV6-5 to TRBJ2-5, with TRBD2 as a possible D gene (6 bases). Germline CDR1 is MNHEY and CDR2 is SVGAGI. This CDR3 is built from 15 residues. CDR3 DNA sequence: TGTACCAGCAGTTACCGTGGCCGGAGGGAAAAGACCCAGTACTTC. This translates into CTSSYRGRREKTQYF.

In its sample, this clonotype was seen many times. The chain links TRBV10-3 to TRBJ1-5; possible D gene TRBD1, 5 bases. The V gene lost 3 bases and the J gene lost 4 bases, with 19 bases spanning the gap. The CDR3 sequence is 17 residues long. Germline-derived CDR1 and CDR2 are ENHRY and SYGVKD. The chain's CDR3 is CAISDADRGATNQPQHF. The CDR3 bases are TGTGCCATCAGTGATGCCGATAGAGGGGCCACGAATCAGCCCCAGCATTTT.

In DNA form, the CDR3 reads TGTGCCAGCAGTCCCAAGACTTGGACAGGGGGCATCTTGAACACTGAAGCTTTCTTT. Residues: CASSPKTWTGGILNTEAFF. The chain employs TRBV6-2 or TRBV6-3 and TRBJ1-1, with TRBD1 matching 11 bases. Per the germline V gene, CDR1 is MNHEY and CDR2 is SVGEGT. Unmatched junction bases numbered 14, after V lost 5 bases and J lost 0 bases. The CDR3 length is 19 residues.

As DNA, the CDR3 is TGCGCCAGCAGCCAAGGCGTCGGAACAGAAAACATTCAGTACTTC. Translating gives CASSQGVGTENIQYF. This chain joins TRBV4-1 and TRBJ2-4; the D is unclear. The CDR3 is 15 amino acids. The germline gives CDR1 MGHRA, CDR2 YSYEKL. V lost 1 base and J lost 5, with 12 bases in between.

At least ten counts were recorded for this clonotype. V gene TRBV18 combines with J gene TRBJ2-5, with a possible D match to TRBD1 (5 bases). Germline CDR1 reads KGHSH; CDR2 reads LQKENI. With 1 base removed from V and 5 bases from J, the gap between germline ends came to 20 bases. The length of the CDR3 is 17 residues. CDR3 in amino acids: CASSPLLKAEGVETQYF. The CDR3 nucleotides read TGTGCCAGCTCACCACTTCTGAAGGCTGAAGGGGTTGAGACCCAGTACTTC. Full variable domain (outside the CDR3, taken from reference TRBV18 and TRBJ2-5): NAGVMQNPRHLVRRRGQEARLRCSPMKGHSHVYWYRQLPEEGLKFMVYLQKENIIDESGMPKERFSAEFPKEGPSILRIQQVVRGDSAAYFCASSPLLKAEGVETQYFGPGTRLLVL.

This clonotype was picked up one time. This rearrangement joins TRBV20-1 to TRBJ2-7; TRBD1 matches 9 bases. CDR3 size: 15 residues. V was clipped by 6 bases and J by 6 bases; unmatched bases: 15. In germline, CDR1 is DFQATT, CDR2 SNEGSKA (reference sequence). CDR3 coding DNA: TGCAGTGCCCAAAACGCGGGACAGGGATTTGGCGAGCAGTACTTC. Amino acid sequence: CSAQNAGQGFGEQYF.

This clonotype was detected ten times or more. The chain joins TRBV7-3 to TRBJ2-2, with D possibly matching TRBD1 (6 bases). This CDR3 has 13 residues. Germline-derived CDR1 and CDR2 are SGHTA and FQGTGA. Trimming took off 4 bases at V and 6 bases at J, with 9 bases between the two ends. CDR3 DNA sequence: TGTGCCAGCAGCTCCAACAGGGCCGGGGAGCTGTTTTTT. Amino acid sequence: CASSSNRAGELFF.